This T cell receptor (beta chain) stems from a study of vaccination effects on CD4 cells after COVID-19. Subsequent to ten to eleven days of culture, CD4+ T cells were isolated. Nucleocapsid antibodies were negative in the vaccine recipients, who had never had SARS-CoV-2 infection. A remark on this clone: The antigen remains undetermined.

Trimming removed 6 bases from V and 0 bases from J, with 8 bases in between. CDR1 is LNHDA and CDR2 is SQIVND in the germline V gene (reference sequence). The CDR3 length is 13 residues. Sequencing used immunoSEQ multiplex PCR; TCRdb keeps in-frame clones, though not all of them. The sample lists tens of thousands of clones, 60% to 85% occurring once. This receptor was taken from a human donor who received a COVID-19 vaccine. The chain employs TRBV19 and TRBJ2-5, with D uncertain. This specimen consisted of CD4+ T cells from PBMCs cultured without peptide, obtained before COVID-19 vaccination. The CDR3 reads CASSTQYQETQYF. CDR3 nucleotide sequence: TGTGCCAGTAGCACACAGTACCAAGAGACCCAGTACTTC.